The source of this TCR beta chain is a study of blood T cell repertoires in COVID-19. The V and J ends lost 3 bases and 6 bases, in that order; junction bases with no gene match: 2. The CDR3 covers 13 residues. The germline V gene encodes CDR1 KGHSH and CDR2 LQKENI. Source study methods: Reference gene primer amplification yielded estimated nucleated cell counts. TCRdb's copy holds only in-frame clones and misses some; the assay was immunoSEQ multiplex PCR. V and J calls plus clone size are reproduced from that table; the DNA served to infer D and trimming. The sample includes just over 650,000 clones, 75% to 90% of them seen just once.

This TCR was recovered from a woman aged 18-30 years with acute or convalescent COVID-19. Source material: peripheral blood. This sequence joins TRBV18 and TRBJ1-3; 7 nucleotides line up with TRBD1. CDR3 loop: CASSPTGANTIYF. CDR3 DNA sequence: TGTGCCAGCTCACCCACAGGGGCAAACACCATATATTTT.